This TCR beta chain was captured in a study of OX40 agonist ivuxolimab in advanced cancers. The protocol was immunoSEQ multiplex PCR, while the TCRdb copy is restricted to in-frame clones and leaves out a portion. The profile shows 75,000 to 90,000 clones, roughly 92% of them singletons. Remarks on this clone: The target antigen is unknown.

The CDR3 length is 14 residues. The germline V gene has CDR1 MNHNS and CDR2 SASEGT. Trimming removed 6 bases at V and 2 bases at J, with 12 bases between. Study-wide points: There were also nonresponders showing low normalized T-cell clonal expansion. Determination of antigen specificity was not performed for the expanded peripheral T cells.

V is TRBV6-1 and J is TRBJ2-3, with D unresolved. This sequence was found in an adult with an advanced solid tumor such as melanoma, head and neck, liver or kidney cancer. Sequenced here: CD4+ or CD8+ T cells sorted from blood, sampled in a trial of the OX40 agonist ivuxolimab. Written as DNA, the CDR3 is TGTGCCAGCAGCCCATGGGCCCTCACAGATACGCAGTATTTT. The encoded protein is CASSPWALTDTQYF.